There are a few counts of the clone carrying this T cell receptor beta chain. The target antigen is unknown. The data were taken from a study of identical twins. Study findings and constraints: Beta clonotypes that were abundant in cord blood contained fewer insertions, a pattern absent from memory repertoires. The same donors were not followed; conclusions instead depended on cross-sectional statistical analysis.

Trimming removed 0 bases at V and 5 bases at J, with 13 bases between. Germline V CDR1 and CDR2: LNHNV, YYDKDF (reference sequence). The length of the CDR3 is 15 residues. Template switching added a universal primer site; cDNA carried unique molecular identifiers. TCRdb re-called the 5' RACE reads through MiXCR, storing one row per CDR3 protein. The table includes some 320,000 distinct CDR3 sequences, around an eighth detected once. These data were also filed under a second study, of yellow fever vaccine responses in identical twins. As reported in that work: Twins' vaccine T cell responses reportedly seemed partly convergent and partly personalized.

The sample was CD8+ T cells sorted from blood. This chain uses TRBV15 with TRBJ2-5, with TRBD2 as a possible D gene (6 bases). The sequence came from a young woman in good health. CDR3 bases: TGTGCCACCAGCAGAGAGTTGGGGGGTGCCGAGACCCAGTACTTC. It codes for CATSRELGGAETQYF.